The clone carrying this T cell receptor (beta chain) was seen only a few times. The antigen is unknown. This entry belongs to a study of blood T cells in healthy people across ages. Study-level points and caveats: In long-lived donors, naive CD4+ cell counts and diversity exceeded those of aged donors. TCR beta diversity correlated strongly with naive T cell percentage.

The authors ran a second PCR of about 6 to 11 cycles using a sample-barcoded 5' primer and a J-beta primer mix. TCRdb recomputed calls from the 5' RACE reads with MiXCR, one row per CDR3 protein. The table records some 1.5 million distinct CDR3 sequences, roughly 28% of them present only once. The source material was blood. The clonotype was recovered from a woman aged 25 to 45 in good health.

The CDR3 loop reads CASSQDQRGGQPQHF. The CDR3 DNA is TGCGCCAGCAGCCAAGATCAAAGGGGAGGGCAGCCCCAGCATTTT. The V and J genes are TRBV4-1 and TRBJ1-5; D may be TRBD1 (5 bases). The CDR3 length is 15 residues. Germline CDR1 is MGHRA and CDR2 is YSYEKL. V lost 0 bases to trimming and J lost 7 bases, with 13 bases between them.